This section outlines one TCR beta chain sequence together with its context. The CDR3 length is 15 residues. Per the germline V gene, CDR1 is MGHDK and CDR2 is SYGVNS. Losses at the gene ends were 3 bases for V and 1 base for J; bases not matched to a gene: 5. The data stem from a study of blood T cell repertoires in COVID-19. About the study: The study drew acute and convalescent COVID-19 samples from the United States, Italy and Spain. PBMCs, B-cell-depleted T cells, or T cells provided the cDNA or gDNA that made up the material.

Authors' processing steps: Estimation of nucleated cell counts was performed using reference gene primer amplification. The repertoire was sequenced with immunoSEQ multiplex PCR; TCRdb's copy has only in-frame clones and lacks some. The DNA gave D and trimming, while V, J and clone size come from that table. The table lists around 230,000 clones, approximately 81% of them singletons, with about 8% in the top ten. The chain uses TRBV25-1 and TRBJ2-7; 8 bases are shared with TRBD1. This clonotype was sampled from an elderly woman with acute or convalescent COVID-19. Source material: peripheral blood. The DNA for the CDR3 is TGTGCCAGCAGTGACCTGACAGGGGCATCCTACGAGCAGTACTTC. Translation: CASSDLTGASYEQYF.